This paragraph covers one T cell receptor beta chain sequence. The record originates from a study of shared clonotypes between healthy human individuals. Deep-level assay runs were performed. The protocol was immunoSEQ multiplex PCR, while the TCRdb copy is restricted to in-frame clones and leaves out a portion. The table has about 1.5 million clones, 96% seen once. The CDR3 spans 16 residues. V gave up 0 bases and J gave up 6 bases, with 17 bases separating them. Germline lookup yields CDR1 KGHSH and CDR2 LQKENI. It was into CD45RA+ naive and CD45RA-negative memory subsets that the CD4+ cells were split.

The clonotype comes from a young man in good health. The material sequenced was naive CD4+ T cells sorted from blood. Documented subset: CD45RA+ positively selected. The genes are TRBV18 and TRBJ1-2; no clear D gene. The CDR3 loop is CASSPPLVAGSDGYTF. CDR3 nucleotides: TGTGCCAGCTCACCACCGTTAGTAGCCGGATCCGATGGCTACACCTTC.